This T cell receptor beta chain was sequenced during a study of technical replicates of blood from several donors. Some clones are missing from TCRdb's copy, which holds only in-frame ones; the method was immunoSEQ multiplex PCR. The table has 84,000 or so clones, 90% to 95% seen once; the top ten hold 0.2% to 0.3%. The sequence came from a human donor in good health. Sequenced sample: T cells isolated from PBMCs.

CDR3 sequence (DNA): TGCGCCAGCAGCCAAGATGTAGGTGGGGGGAATGAGCAGTTCTTC. The encoded protein is CASSQDVGGGNEQFF. V is TRBV4-1 and J is TRBJ2-1; perhaps TRBD2 as D (6 bases). This CDR3 spans 15 amino acids. The germline gives CDR1 MGHRA, CDR2 YSYEKL. V lost 0 bases, J lost 7 bases, and 13 bases lay in between.